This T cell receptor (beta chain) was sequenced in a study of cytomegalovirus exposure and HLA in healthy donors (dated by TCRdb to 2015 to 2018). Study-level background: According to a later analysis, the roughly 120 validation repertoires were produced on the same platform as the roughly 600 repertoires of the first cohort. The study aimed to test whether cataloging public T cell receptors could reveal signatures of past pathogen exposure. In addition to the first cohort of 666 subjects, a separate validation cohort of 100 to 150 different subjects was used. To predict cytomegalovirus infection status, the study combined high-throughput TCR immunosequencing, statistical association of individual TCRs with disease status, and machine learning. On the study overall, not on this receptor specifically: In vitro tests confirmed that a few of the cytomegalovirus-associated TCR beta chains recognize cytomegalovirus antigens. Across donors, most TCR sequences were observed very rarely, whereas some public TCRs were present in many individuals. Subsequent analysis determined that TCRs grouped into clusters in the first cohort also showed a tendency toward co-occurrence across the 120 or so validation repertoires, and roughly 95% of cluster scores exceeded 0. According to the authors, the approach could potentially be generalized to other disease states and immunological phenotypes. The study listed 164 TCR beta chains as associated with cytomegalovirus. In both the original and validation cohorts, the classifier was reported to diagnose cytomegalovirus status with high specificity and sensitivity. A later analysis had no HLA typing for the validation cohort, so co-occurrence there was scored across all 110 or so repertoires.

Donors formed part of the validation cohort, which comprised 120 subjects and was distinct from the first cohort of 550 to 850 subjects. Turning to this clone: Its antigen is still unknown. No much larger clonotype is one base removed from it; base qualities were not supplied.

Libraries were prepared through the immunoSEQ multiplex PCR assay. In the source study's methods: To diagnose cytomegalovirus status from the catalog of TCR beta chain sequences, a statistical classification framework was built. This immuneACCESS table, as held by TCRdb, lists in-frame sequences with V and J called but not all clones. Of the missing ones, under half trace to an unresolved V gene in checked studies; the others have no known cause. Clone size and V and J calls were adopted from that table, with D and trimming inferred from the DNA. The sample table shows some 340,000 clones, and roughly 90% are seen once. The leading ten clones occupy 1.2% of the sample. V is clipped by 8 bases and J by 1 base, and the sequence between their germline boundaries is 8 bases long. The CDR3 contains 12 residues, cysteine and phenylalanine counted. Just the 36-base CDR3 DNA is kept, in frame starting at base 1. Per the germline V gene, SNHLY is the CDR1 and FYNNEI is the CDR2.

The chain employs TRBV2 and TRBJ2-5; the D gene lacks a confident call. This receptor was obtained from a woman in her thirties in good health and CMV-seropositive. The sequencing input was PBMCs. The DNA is TGTGCCAGCGGGCTGCTCCAAGAGACCCAGTACTTC. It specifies CASGLLQETQYF.